This is a list of T cell receptor beta chains from one sample in a study of T cell responses to AZD1222 COVID-19 vaccine. Clones were sequenced by immunoSEQ multiplex PCR, and TCRdb holds only the in-frame ones, with some missing. The sample lists around 100,000 clones, about 88% seen once, with around 5% in the top ten. The sequencing used peripheral blood, collected on day 0 of AZD1222 vaccination. These receptors originate from an adult in good health. Each CDR3 is given with its conserved first and last residue. The order of the fields is J gene, clone size, V gene, D gene, CDR3 protein, CDR3 DNA. The D gene is left open where the match is weak. For some rows the clone size is stated as once, few or many, or as a class when expanded; others skip it.

j_call: TRBJ2-5
clone_size: .
v_call: TRBV2
d_call: TRBD2
cdr3_aa: CASSPSGPQETQYF
cdr3_nt: TGTGCCAGCAGTCCTAGCGGGCCCCAAGAGACCCAGTACTTC

j_call: TRBJ2-7
clone_size: .
v_call: TRBV7-9
d_call: .
cdr3_aa: CASSFVGAGGSDEQYF
cdr3_nt: TGTGCCAGCAGCTTCGTGGGGGCCGGGGGGTCCGACGAGCAGTACTTC

j_call: TRBJ1-6
clone_size: .
v_call: TRBV5-1
d_call: .
cdr3_aa: CASSLSGNNSPLHF
cdr3_nt: TGCGCCAGCAGCTTGAGTGGAAATAATTCACCCCTCCACTTT

j_call: TRBJ1-2
clone_size: .
v_call: TRBV2
d_call: .
cdr3_aa: CASSETTATNYGYTF
cdr3_nt: TGTGCCAGCAGTGAGACGACAGCTACTAACTATGGCTACACCTTC

j_call: TRBJ1-2
clone_size: .
v_call: TRBV7-2
d_call: .
cdr3_aa: CASTLDPAGGGYGYTF
cdr3_nt: TGTGCCAGCACCTTAGACCCCGCGGGCGGAGGTTATGGCTACACCTTC

j_call: TRBJ2-1
clone_size: .
v_call: TRBV29-1
d_call: TRBD1
cdr3_aa: CSVTGSSYNEQFF
cdr3_nt: TGCAGCGTGACAGGGAGCTCCTACAATGAGCAGTTCTTC

j_call: TRBJ2-1
clone_size: .
v_call: TRBV6-4
d_call: TRBD1
cdr3_aa: CASSPTGTGYNEQFF
cdr3_nt: TGTGCCAGCAGCCCTACCGGGACAGGGTACAATGAGCAGTTCTTC

j_call: TRBJ1-2
clone_size: .
v_call: TRBV28
d_call: .
cdr3_aa: CASSYQGYGYTF
cdr3_nt: TGTGCCAGCAGCTATCAGGGCTATGGCTACACCTTC

j_call: TRBJ2-7
clone_size: .
v_call: TRBV5-1
d_call: .
cdr3_aa: CASSLVQGSYEQYF
cdr3_nt: TGCGCCAGCAGCTTGGTACAGGGCTCCTACGAGCAGTACTTC

j_call: TRBJ1-5
clone_size: .
v_call: TRBV28
d_call: TRBD1
cdr3_aa: CASRISTGSALQPQHF
cdr3_nt: TGTGCCAGCAGAATATCGACAGGGTCAGCGTTACAGCCCCAGCATTTT

j_call: TRBJ2-3
clone_size: once
v_call: TRBV30
d_call: .
cdr3_aa: CAWTLQGTDTQYF
cdr3_nt: TGTGCCTGGACGCTACAGGGAACAGATACGCAGTATTTT

j_call: TRBJ1-2
clone_size: .
v_call: TRBV9
d_call: .
cdr3_aa: CASSVGQGQGGYTF
cdr3_nt: TGTGCCAGCAGCGTAGGGCAGGGGCAGGGTGGCTACACCTTC

j_call: TRBJ1-2
clone_size: .
v_call: TRBV30
d_call: .
cdr3_aa: CAWSMGGWGYGYTF
cdr3_nt: TGTGCCTGGAGTATGGGAGGGTGGGGCTATGGCTACACCTTC

j_call: TRBJ1-3
clone_size: .
v_call: TRBV5-1
d_call: TRBD1
cdr3_aa: CASSLGGQSNGNTIYF
cdr3_nt: TGCGCCAGCAGCTTGGGGGGACAGTCTAACGGAAACACCATATATTTT

j_call: TRBJ2-3
clone_size: .
v_call: TRBV7-2
d_call: TRBD2
cdr3_aa: CASSLSGGSTDTQYF
cdr3_nt: TGTGCCAGCAGCTTAAGCGGGGGTAGCACAGATACGCAGTATTTT

j_call: TRBJ2-1
clone_size: .
v_call: TRBV5-1
d_call: .
cdr3_aa: CASSQEGVPSYNEQFF
cdr3_nt: TGCGCCAGCAGCCAGGAGGGGGTCCCCTCCTACAATGAGCAGTTCTTC

j_call: TRBJ1-1
clone_size: .
v_call: TRBV18
d_call: .
cdr3_aa: CASSPPMNTEAFF
cdr3_nt: TGTGCCAGCTCGCCACCTATGAACACTGAAGCTTTCTTT

j_call: TRBJ1-2
clone_size: .
v_call: TRBV9
d_call: TRBD1
cdr3_aa: CASSVGRDRAYGYTF
cdr3_nt: TGTGCCAGCAGCGTCGGCCGGGACAGAGCCTATGGCTACACCTTC